Below, 26 T cell receptor beta chains from the same sample are listed, as sequenced in a study of T cells in Graves' hyperthyroidism and ophthalmopathy. The CDR3 regions of TCR beta were amplified from RNA transcripts. The study used the HTBI primer set for a first-round RT-PCR of the TCR CDR3. TCRdb called the multiplex PCR reads again in MiXCR, with one record for every CDR3 protein. The sample lists fewer than 650,000 distinct CDR3 sequences; 11% to 15% were seen once. Sequencing input: blood. The source is a woman between 18 and 30 years old with Graves' ophthalmopathy.

Ten or more counts support this clonotype. This chain joins TRBV30 and TRBJ1-5; TRBD1 aligns across 9 bases. Germline assignment: CDR1 GTSNPN and CDR2 SVGIG (reference sequence). Trimming removed 3 bases from V and 7 bases from J; junction bases left unmatched: 10. The CDR3 is made up of 15 amino acids. This CDR3 is CAWRAGQGWRQPQHF. The CDR3, as DNA: TGTGCCTGGAGAGCGGGACAGGGCTGGCGCCAGCCCCAGCATTTT.

This clonotype was found many times. The rearrangement uses TRBV4-2 and TRBJ2-7; possible D gene TRBD1, 5 bases. Germline CDR1 is LGHNA and CDR2 is YNFKEQ. The CDR3 covers 15 residues. Deletions cut 0 bases from V and 7 bases from J, with 16 bases between. CDR3 residues: CASSQENKGLGEQYF. The CDR3 coding sequence is TGTGCCAGCAGCCAAGAGAACAAGGGGTTGGGAGAGCAGTACTTC.

The chain is built from TRBV6-4 and TRBJ1-6, with a possible D match to TRBD1 (6 bases). Germline values: CDR1 MRHNA, CDR2 SNTAGT. V was clipped by 6 bases and J by 9 bases, with 21 bases between them. This CDR3 comprises 16 residues. The CDR3 region is CASSVNSDRQISPLHF. CDR3 nucleotide sequence: TGTGCCAGCAGCGTGAATTCGGACAGACAAATTTCACCCCTCCACTTT.

This clonotype was observed many times. The chain is built from TRBV12-3 or TRBV12-4 and TRBJ2-1; 8 positions agree with TRBD2. The trim removed 8 bases at V and 0 bases at J, leaving 3 bases unmatched. The CDR3 has 14 amino acids. In DNA form, the CDR3 reads TGTGCCAGCCGCGGGAGGAGCTCCTACAATGAGCAGTTCTTC. It codes for CASRGRSSYNEQFF.

This clonotype occurred many times. The chain employs TRBV28 and TRBJ2-7; D gene unclear. CDR3 size: 13 residues. Germline-derived CDR1 and CDR2 are MDHEN and SYDVKM. V lost 6 bases and J lost 6, with 15 bases in between. The CDR3 DNA sequence: TGTGCCAGCAGCCCCTGGGCCGATGTCGAGCAGTACTTC. Its protein product is CASSPWADVEQYF.

There are many counts of this clonotype. The chain couples TRBV29-1 to TRBJ2-1; D not resolved. The germline V gene encodes CDR1 SQVTM and CDR2 ANQGSEA. V gave up 3 bases and J gave up 5 bases, with 5 bases separating them. The CDR3 length is 11 residues. CDR3 nucleotides: TGCAGCGTTGAGCGAGACAATGAGCAGTTCTTC. This encodes CSVERDNEQFF.

There are a few counts of this clonotype. V and J are TRBV7-9 and TRBJ2-7; 9 bases match TRBD1. Trimming took 2 bases from V and 7 from J; bases not matched to a gene: 9. Germline V CDR1 and CDR2: SEHNR, FQNEAQ (reference sequence). The CDR3 runs to 15 residues. The CDR3 DNA is TGTGCCAGCAGCTTACCCGGACAGGGGATTTGGGAGCAGTACTTC. Translated, it gives CASSLPGQGIWEQYF.

This clonotype was counted many times. CDR3 sequence: CASSWDREQPQHF. The CDR3 nucleotides are TGTGCCAGCAGCTGGGACAGGGAACAGCCCCAGCATTTT. The rearrangement uses TRBV7-2 and TRBJ1-5, with TRBD1 matching 9 bases. Per the germline V gene, CDR1 is SGHTA and CDR2 is FQGNSA. With 4 bases clipped from V and 7 bases from J, the junction kept 2 bases outside the gene matches. The CDR3 loop spans 13 amino acids.

This clonotype occurred a few times. J is TRBJ2-1 and V is TRBV19; 7 bases agree with TRBD1. Germline assignment: CDR1 LNHDA and CDR2 SQIVND (reference sequence). The CDR3 is 13 amino acids. Losses at the gene ends were 10 bases for V and 8 bases for J; bases not matched to a gene: 11. The CDR3 here is CATQDRVVDEQFF. The CDR3 coding sequence is TGTGCCACTCAAGACAGGGTAGTGGATGAGCAGTTCTTC.

This chain joins TRBV4-3 and TRBJ2-2, with a weak D call TRBD2 (5 bases). Trimming shortened V by 4 bases and J by 5 bases, and 23 bases separated the two germline ends. The CDR3 extends over 18 amino acids. Germline V gives CDR1 LGHNA, CDR2 YSLEER. In DNA, the CDR3 is TGCGCCAGCAGCCCCCTCAGCGGCTTGCGGGCCGTTACCGGGGAGCTGTTTTTT. Residues: CASSPLSGLRAVTGELFF.

The V and J genes are TRBV30 and TRBJ1-4, with 8 positions matching TRBD1. Germline-derived CDR1 and CDR2 are GTSNPN and SVGIG (reference sequence). Unmatched junction bases numbered 4, after V lost 2 bases and J lost 8 bases. CDR3 length: 13 residues. As DNA, the CDR3 is TGTGCCTGGAGTCAGACAGGGGCAGAAAAACTGTTTTTT. This sequence encodes CAWSQTGAEKLFF.

The chain combines TRBV6-1 with TRBJ1-1; 11 bases align to TRBD1. The CDR3 has 20 residues. Germline CDR1 and CDR2: MNHNS and SASEGT. V lost 7 bases and J lost 3; bases outside the gene matches: 22. The CDR3 spells CASNLPGQGVQFRSHTEAFF. CDR3 sequence (DNA): TGTGCCAGCAACTTACCGGGACAGGGGGTCCAATTTCGTTCTCACACTGAAGCTTTCTTT.

This clonotype was observed many times. The V gene is TRBV2, the J gene TRBJ1-2; 8 bases are a match to TRBD1. The CDR3 has 16 amino acids. V shed 2 bases, J shed 4 bases, and the junction held 9 bases outside the gene matches. Per germline, CDR1 SNHLY and CDR2 FYNNEI. CDR3 nucleotides: TGTGCCAGCAGTGAATTTGCAGGGGGCCGCGTCTATGGCTACACCTTC. Protein sequence: CASSEFAGGRVYGYTF. The variable domain in full, with the rest retrieved from reference TRBV2 and TRBJ1-2, is EPEVTQTPSHQVTQMGQEVILRCVPISNHLYFYWYRQILGQKVEFLVSFYNNEISEKSEIFDDQFSVERPDGSNFTLKIRSTKLEDSAMYFCASSEFAGGRVYGYTFGSGTRLTVV.

This clonotype was detected many times. The chain is built from TRBV12-3 or TRBV12-4 and TRBJ2-7; 10 bases align to TRBD2. The J segment lost 0 bases and the V segment lost 6 bases, leaving 14 bases of the junction unmatched. This CDR3 spans 18 amino acids. The CDR3 loop reads CASSLFWLAGAFSYEQYF. For the CDR3, the DNA is TGTGCCAGCAGCCTATTTTGGCTAGCGGGAGCCTTCTCCTACGAGCAGTACTTC.

The chain uses TRBV4-1 and TRBJ1-2; no firm D call. Germline-derived CDR1 and CDR2 are MGHRA and YSYEKL. The CDR3 is 13 amino acids. Trimming took off 1 base at V and 8 bases at J, with 11 bases between the two ends. The CDR3 reads CASSQVGLGGYTF. The CDR3 DNA follows: TGCGCCAGCAGCCAAGTGGGCCTCGGAGGCTACACCTTC.

This clonotype showed up many times. The chain combines TRBV30 with TRBJ2-2; the match to TRBD2 covers 12 bases. J lost 6 bases, V lost 5 bases, and 13 bases had no gene match. The CDR3 is 17 amino acids. Germline assignment: CDR1 GTSNPN and CDR2 SVGIG (reference sequence). For the CDR3, the DNA is TGTGCCTGGGGATCGAGGCTAGCGGGAGGGACGGCCGGGGAGCTGTTTTTT. This sequence encodes CAWGSRLAGGTAGELFF.

This clonotype was seen many times. The V gene is TRBV2, the J gene TRBJ2-7; tentative D call: TRBD1 (5 bases). CDR3 length equals 15 residues. Trimming cost V 2 bases and J 2 bases, with 13 bases left between them. Germline values: CDR1 SNHLY, CDR2 FYNNEI. CDR3 coding DNA: TGTGCCAGCAGTGAAACAGGAAATCCTCCCTACGAGCAGTACTTC. Its protein is CASSETGNPPYEQYF.

This clonotype was observed many times. This chain uses TRBV19 with TRBJ1-5; D unclear. The germline CDR1 and CDR2 sequences are LNHDA and SQIVND (reference sequence). This CDR3 is 17 amino acids long. V lost 0 bases, J lost 1 base, and 13 bases lay in between. DNA of the CDR3: TGTGCCAGTAGTATAGATCCTTCAGGATACAGCAATCAGCCCCAGCATTTT. This codes for CASSIDPSGYSNQPQHF.

Many counts were recorded for this clonotype. V is TRBV6-1 and J is TRBJ2-7; 7 nucleotides align to TRBD1. Trimming took 10 bases from V and 0 from J; bases not matched to a gene: 3. CDR1 is MNHNS and CDR2 is SASEGT in the germline V gene. This CDR3 comprises 12 residues. DNA for the CDR3: TGTGCCACCACAGGGGCCTCCTACGAGCAGTACTTC. Encoded protein: CATTGASYEQYF.

This clonotype was seen once. A single base separates this from a much larger clone, so it may be a read error. This chain links TRBV30 with TRBJ2-7, with 8 bases lining up with TRBD1. This CDR3 comprises 13 residues. From germline, CDR1 is GTSNPN and CDR2 SVGIG (reference sequence). The V segment lost 3 bases and the J segment 7 bases; nucleotides outside the gene matches: 8. The CDR3 sequence is CAWRPGRTGEQYF. CDR3 coding DNA: TGTGCCTGGAGGCCCGGACGGACAGGGGAGCAGTACTTC.

The table lists this clonotype with many counts. The chain couples TRBV11-2 to TRBJ2-7; TRBD2 aligns across 7 bases. The germline gives CDR1 SGHAT, CDR2 FQNNGV. The CDR3 contains 15 residues. V lost 3 bases, J lost 0 bases, and 5 bases stayed unmatched. This CDR3 reads CASSFLAASSYEQYF. CDR3 nucleotide sequence: TGTGCCAGCAGCTTCCTAGCGGCGAGCTCCTACGAGCAGTACTTC. Based on the CDR3 plus reference TRBV11-2 and TRBJ2-7, the full variable domain is EAGVAQSPRYKIIEKRQSVAFWCNPISGHATLYWYQQILGQGPKLLIQFQNNGVVDDSQLPKDRFSAERLKGVDSTLKIQPAKLEDSAVYLCASSFLAASSYEQYFGPGTRLTVT.

Details on this clonotype: This may stem from a read error, because a much larger clone lies one nucleotide away. J is TRBJ2-7 and V is TRBV28; no clear D. The germline CDR1 and CDR2 sequences are MDHEN and SYDVKM. The CDR3 has 12 amino acids. The V end was cut by 2 bases, the J end by 6 bases, with 8 bases between. CDR3 DNA sequence: TGTGCCAGCAGTTTACCTTGGTCCGAGCAGTACTTC. Amino acid sequence: CASSLPWSEQYF.

In its sample, this clonotype was seen a few times. V is TRBV19 and J is TRBJ2-2, with no clear D. The CDR3 length is 15 residues. Looked up from germline, CDR1 is LNHDA and CDR2 is SQIVND (reference sequence). V gave up 4 bases and J gave up 1 base, with 10 bases separating them. CDR3 sequence reads: CASSRKGRNTGELFF. DNA of the CDR3: TGTGCCAGTAGTAGGAAGGGTCGGAACACCGGGGAGCTGTTTTTT.

This clonotype showed up just a few times. This could be a read error, since a much larger clone is one nucleotide away. The CDR3 DNA follows: TGTGCCAGCAGCATAGAAGTCGCGTCGAACACTGAAGCTTTCTTT. Encoded protein: CASSIEVASNTEAFF. The V and J genes are TRBV7-8 and TRBJ1-1, with no clear D. V dropped 5 bases and J dropped 1 base, with 14 bases sitting between them. This CDR3 spans 15 amino acids. Germline V CDR1 and CDR2: SGHVS, FQNEAQ.

This clonotype was recorded many times. The chain uses TRBV11-3 and TRBJ2-2; D ambiguous. The CDR3 sequence is 13 residues long. The V gene lost 1 base and the J gene lost 6 bases, with 6 bases spanning the gap. The germline CDR1 and CDR2 sequences are SGHNT and YENEEA. The CDR3, as DNA: TGTGCCAGCAGCTTAGCGGGTTCCGGGGAGCTGTTTTTT. As protein: CASSLAGSGELFF. Drawing the rest from reference TRBV11-3 and TRBJ2-2, the complete variable domain is EAGVVQSPRYKIIEKKQPVAFWCNPISGHNTLYWYLQNLGQGPELLIRYENEEAVDDSQLPKDRFSAERLKGVDSTLKIQPAELGDSAVYLCASSLAGSGELFFGEGSRLTVL.

The sample holds many counts of this clonotype. The gene calls are TRBV12-5 and TRBJ2-1; D might be TRBD1 or TRBD2, each matching 5 bases. Trimming stripped 4 bases from V and 5 bases from J, with 9 bases between. The CDR3 loop spans 13 amino acids. Germline V CDR1 and CDR2: LGHNT, FRNRAP. CDR3 coding DNA: TGTGCTAGTGGTTCGGGGCGGGACAATGAGCAGTTCTTC. Translating gives CASGSGRDNEQFF.